The 27 T cell receptor beta chains presented below share a single source sample, sequenced in a study of blood T cell repertoires in COVID-19. Clones were sequenced by immunoSEQ multiplex PCR, and TCRdb holds only the in-frame ones, with some missing. The table includes tens of thousands of clones, roughly 90% detected once. The sequenced sample consisted of peripheral blood. The source is a woman aged 80 or over with acute or convalescent COVID-19.

The chain employs TRBV30 and TRBJ1-1, with 7 nucleotides matching TRBD1. The CDR3 sequence is 13 residues long. Trimming cost V 3 bases and J 5 bases; bases outside gene matches: 6. From germline, CDR1 is GTSNPN and CDR2 SVGIG (reference sequence). The CDR3 spells CAWSPGQWTEAFF. CDR3 bases: TGTGCCTGGAGCCCGGGACAGTGGACTGAAGCTTTCTTT. Full variable domain (remainder filled in from reference TRBV30 and TRBJ1-1): SQTIHQWPATLVQPVGSPLSLECTVEGTSNPNLYWYRQAAGRGLQLLFYSVGIGQISSEVPQNLSASRPQDRQFILSSKKLLLSDSGFYLCAWSPGQWTEAFFGQGTRLTVV.

The chain links TRBV18 to TRBJ2-2; TRBD1 might be the D (5 bases). This CDR3 is built from 16 residues. Germline values: CDR1 KGHSH, CDR2 LQKENI. The germline V and J ends were trimmed by 0 bases and 0 bases, with 8 bases remaining between them. In DNA, the CDR3 is TGTGCCAGCTCACCACCCGTGACAGCGAACACCGGGGAGCTGTTTTTT. It codes for CASSPPVTANTGELFF.

The V gene is TRBV7-3, the J gene TRBJ2-1; 7 nucleotides align to TRBD1. The CDR3 covers 15 residues. Germline values: CDR1 SGHTA, CDR2 FQGTGA. Unmatched junction bases numbered 8, after V lost 6 bases and J lost 3 bases. In DNA, the CDR3 is TGTGCCAGCAGTTTCGACAGGGCCCTCTACAATGAGCAGTTCTTC. This gives the protein CASSFDRALYNEQFF.

The J gene is TRBJ1-5, the V gene TRBV1; the listed D gene, TRBD1, was not tested against the DNA. TRBV1 is shown as a pseudogene. The CDR3 contains 17 residues. The CDR3 here is CTSSQGPGQGSNQPQHF. The CDR3 nucleotides are TGCACCAGCAGCCAAGGTCCGGGACAGGGTAGCAATCAGCCCCAGCATTTT.

The chain carries TRBV10-3 and TRBJ2-5, with 12 bases that match TRBD2. The CDR3 consists of 22 residues. V lost 2 bases, J lost 5 bases, and 24 bases stayed unmatched. CDR1 and CDR2 (germline): ENHRY, SYGVKD. The CDR3 nucleotides read TGTGCCATCAGTGAGCCAGAACCAGGGATCCTAGCGGGAGGGCCGGGAGCTGAGACCCAGTACTTC. It yields the protein CAISEPEPGILAGGPGAETQYF.

The chain combines TRBV6-5 with TRBJ2-7, with 10 bases fitting TRBD1. V was pared by 7 bases and J by 7 bases, with 13 bases of the junction left unmatched. The CDR3 is made up of 15 amino acids. In germline, CDR1 is MNHEY, CDR2 SVGAGI. CDR3 in DNA: TGTGCCAGCATTTTAGGACAGGGGGATAGGCGGGAGCAGTACTTC. This sequence encodes CASILGQGDRREQYF.

This chain connects TRBV3-1 (or the pseudogene TRBV3-2) to TRBJ1-3; unclear D gene. Germline CDR1 LGHDT, CDR2 YNNKEL (reference sequence). There are 17 residues in the CDR3. V lost 1 base and J lost 0, with 13 bases in between. This chain's CDR3 is CASSQAAYHPSGNTIYF. The DNA for the CDR3 is TGTGCCAGCAGCCAAGCTGCGTACCATCCCTCTGGAAACACCATATATTTT.

V and J are TRBV19 and TRBJ1-1; 8 bases are shared with TRBD1. Germline lookup yields CDR1 LNHDA and CDR2 SQIVND (reference sequence). The V segment lost 5 bases and the J segment 3 bases; nucleotides outside the gene matches: 8. The CDR3 sequence is 15 residues long. CDR3 region: CASSAWTGRDTEAFF. The DNA for the CDR3 is TGTGCCAGTAGTGCCTGGACAGGGAGGGACACTGAAGCTTTCTTT.

The chain has TRBV29-1 and TRBJ1-2, with D hard to call. Germline CDR1 is SQVTM and CDR2 is ANQGSEA. This CDR3 contains 13 residues. Trimming stripped 2 bases from V and 4 bases from J, with 11 bases between. This CDR3 reads CSVEIGRGYGYTF. The CDR3 DNA follows: TGCAGCGTTGAAATAGGGCGGGGCTATGGCTACACCTTC.

This chain connects TRBV7-6 to TRBJ2-1; D is ambiguous. The CDR3 sequence is 13 residues long. The germline V gene has CDR1 SGHVS and CDR2 FNYEAQ. V was cut by 3 bases and J by 4 bases, with 7 bases left in between. In nucleotides, the CDR3 is TGTGCCAGCAGCTTGTACTCGTACAATGAGCAGTTCTTC. Amino acids: CASSLYSYNEQFF.

The CDR3 here is CASSPQGREQYF. The CDR3 DNA is TGTGCCAGCTCACCACAGGGGCGCGAGCAGTACTTC. The chain joins TRBV18 to TRBJ2-7; D might be TRBD1 (5 bases). The CDR3 totals 12 residues. Germline V gene lookup returns CDR1 KGHSH and CDR2 LQKENI. The V and J ends lost 1 base and 6 bases respectively, with 7 bases between them.

This chain connects TRBV19 to TRBJ2-1; tentatively, D is TRBD2 (6 bases). Trimming left V 3 bases short and J 6 bases short, with 12 bases between. Germline lookup yields CDR1 LNHDA and CDR2 SQIVND (reference sequence). The CDR3 extends over 14 amino acids. The CDR3 DNA reads as TGTGCCAGTAGTATCTACGGGAGTGGCAATGAGCAGTTCTTC. Residues: CASSIYGSGNEQFF.

The chain has TRBV27 and TRBJ2-2; D gene ambiguous. From germline, CDR1 is MNHEY and CDR2 SMNVEV (reference sequence). This CDR3 is built from 14 residues. Trimming took off 3 bases at V and 1 base at J, with 6 bases between the two ends. CDR3 sequence: CASSFERNTGELFF. For the CDR3, the DNA is TGTGCCAGCAGTTTCGAGAGGAACACCGGGGAGCTGTTTTTT.

J is TRBJ2-7 and V is TRBV11-3; TRBD2 agrees at 10 bases. Germline CDR1 reads SGHNT; CDR2 reads YENEEA. V trimming: 3 bases; J trimming: 4 bases; junction bases outside the gene matches: 6. The CDR3 has 15 residues. The CDR3 reads CASSFLAGDFYEQYF. CDR3 bases: TGTGCCAGCAGCTTTCTAGCGGGAGATTTTTACGAGCAGTACTTC.

V usage is TRBV9 and J usage is TRBJ2-2, with 10 bases lining up with TRBD2. Germline trimming cut 6 bases from V and 6 bases from J; bases unmatched to any gene: 11. CDR1 is SGDLS and CDR2 is YYNGEE in the germline V gene. CDR3 length: 16 amino acids. CDR3 protein: CASKEREGHLAGELFF. The CDR3 coding sequence is TGTGCCAGCAAGGAGCGGGAGGGCCACTTAGCCGGGGAGCTGTTTTTT.

This chain connects TRBV19 to TRBJ1-2; D is undetermined. V was shortened by 3 bases and J by 5 bases, with 10 bases between the two germline ends. The germline CDR1 and CDR2 sequences are LNHDA and SQIVND (reference sequence). This CDR3 is 13 amino acids long. CDR3 DNA: TGTGCCAGTAGTATCACAGATTCTTATGGCTACACCTTC. Its translation: CASSITDSYGYTF. Variable domain in full (rest from reference TRBV19 and TRBJ1-2): DGGITQSPKYLFRKEGQNVTLSCEQNLNHDAMYWYRQDPGQGLRLIYYSQIVNDFQKGDIAEGYSVSREKKESFPLTVTSAQKNPTAFYLCASSITDSYGYTFGSGTRLTVV.

The V and J genes are TRBV7-9 and TRBJ2-2; 10 nucleotides line up with TRBD1. The J segment lost 4 bases and the V segment lost 4 bases, leaving 3 bases of the junction unmatched. Germline V gives CDR1 SEHNR, CDR2 FQNEAQ (reference sequence). This CDR3 comprises 15 residues. DNA for the CDR3: TGTGCCAGCAGCTCGACAGGGGGCTTCACCGGGGAGCTGTTTTTT. Translation gives CASSSTGGFTGELFF.

This rearrangement joins TRBV15 to TRBJ1-5; the D is unclear. Germline V gene lookup returns CDR1 LNHNV and CDR2 YYDKDF (reference sequence). Deletions cut 3 bases from V and 6 bases from J, with 6 bases between. The CDR3 runs to 12 residues. CDR3 region: CATSRNGQPQHF. CDR3 nucleotide sequence: TGTGCCACCAGCAGGAACGGTCAGCCCCAGCATTTT.

The chain couples TRBV27 to TRBJ1-2; TRBD1 might be the D (6 bases). The CDR3 extends over 14 amino acids. Per germline, CDR1 MNHEY and CDR2 SMNVEV (reference sequence). The germline V and J ends were trimmed by 5 bases and 2 bases, with 12 bases remaining between them. This chain's CDR3 is CASSRSQGNYGYTF. In nucleotides, the CDR3 is TGTGCCAGCAGTCGAAGCCAGGGGAACTATGGCTACACCTTC.

This clone was recorded once. The chain is built from TRBV30 and TRBJ1-2; 9 nucleotides match TRBD1. Trimming at V came to 1 base and at J to 5 bases, leaving 2 bases not matched to a gene. This CDR3 spans 13 amino acids. Germline V gene data show CDR1 as GTSNPN and CDR2 as SVGIG (reference sequence). The CDR3 spells CAWSAGTGYGYTF. In DNA form, the CDR3 reads TGTGCCTGGAGTGCAGGGACAGGGTATGGCTACACCTTC.

This clone was seen just once. This rearrangement joins TRBV14 to TRBJ2-5; 7 nucleotides match TRBD1. Losses at the gene ends were 0 bases for V and 4 bases for J; bases not matched to a gene: 5. The CDR3 totals 15 residues. Per the germline V gene, CDR1 is SGHDN and CDR2 is FVKESK. In nucleotides, the CDR3 is TGTGCCAGCAGCCAAGATGAAGGGGGCAGAGAGACCCAGTACTTC. Translating it yields CASSQDEGGRETQYF.

The V call is TRBV7-3, the J call TRBJ2-1; a weak D match, TRBD2 (5 bases). Trimming stripped 4 bases from V and 0 bases from J, with 10 bases between. Germline V lookup: CDR1 SGHTA, CDR2 FQGTGA. The CDR3 sequence is 15 residues long. The CDR3 reads CASSSGFSSYNEQFF. The CDR3, as DNA: TGTGCCAGCAGCTCGGGATTTAGCTCCTACAATGAGCAGTTCTTC.

This clone was seen only once. The chain carries TRBV19 and TRBJ1-1; tentatively, D is TRBD1 (5 bases). The V end was cut by 2 bases, the J end by 7 bases, with 11 bases between. The CDR3 is made up of 13 amino acids. Germline V CDR1 and CDR2: LNHDA, SQIVND (reference sequence). This chain's CDR3 is CASSIIQGGEAFF. The CDR3 DNA reads as TGTGCCAGTAGTATAATCCAGGGCGGTGAAGCTTTCTTT.

The rearrangement uses TRBV4-2 and TRBJ2-1; 12 positions agree with TRBD2. The junction had 9 bases not matched to a gene; V was cut back by 5 bases and J by 7 bases. CDR1 is LGHNA, CDR2 YNFKEQ, per germline. CDR3 length equals 16 residues. The CDR3 region is CASSGPLAGGPNEQFF. The CDR3 bases are TGTGCCAGCAGCGGCCCTCTAGCGGGAGGGCCGAATGAGCAGTTCTTC.

This clone appeared a single time. The DNA of the CDR3 is TGTGCCAGCTCACCAAGCCGGGATCAGCCCCAGCATTTT. Its translation: CASSPSRDQPQHF. The rearrangement uses TRBV18 and TRBJ1-5; no firm D call. V was cut by 2 bases and J by 5 bases, with 7 bases left in between. The CDR3 extends over 13 amino acids. Germline CDR1 KGHSH, CDR2 LQKENI. The variable domain in full, completed from reference TRBV18 and TRBJ1-5, reads NAGVMQNPRHLVRRRGQEARLRCSPMKGHSHVYWYRQLPEEGLKFMVYLQKENIIDESGMPKERFSAEFPKEGPSILRIQQVVRGDSAAYFCASSPSRDQPQHFGDGTRLSIL.

This chain links TRBV29-1 with TRBJ1-2; no clear D. Trimming removed 4 bases at V and 0 bases at J, with 9 bases between. CDR3 size: 13 residues. CDR1 and CDR2 from the germline V gene are SQVTM and ANQGSEA. CDR3 DNA sequence: TGCAGCGTTGTCTGGGGAGCTAACTATGGCTACACCTTC. Its translation is CSVVWGANYGYTF.

This chain connects TRBV9 to TRBJ2-7, with D possibly being TRBD2 (6 bases). This CDR3 region has 13 residues. Germline assignment: CDR1 SGDLS and CDR2 YYNGEE. V was trimmed by 3 bases and J by 5 bases, leaving 12 bases between them. CDR3 sequence: CASSGGERDEQYF. The CDR3 DNA is TGTGCCAGCAGCGGGGGGGAGAGGGACGAGCAGTACTTC.